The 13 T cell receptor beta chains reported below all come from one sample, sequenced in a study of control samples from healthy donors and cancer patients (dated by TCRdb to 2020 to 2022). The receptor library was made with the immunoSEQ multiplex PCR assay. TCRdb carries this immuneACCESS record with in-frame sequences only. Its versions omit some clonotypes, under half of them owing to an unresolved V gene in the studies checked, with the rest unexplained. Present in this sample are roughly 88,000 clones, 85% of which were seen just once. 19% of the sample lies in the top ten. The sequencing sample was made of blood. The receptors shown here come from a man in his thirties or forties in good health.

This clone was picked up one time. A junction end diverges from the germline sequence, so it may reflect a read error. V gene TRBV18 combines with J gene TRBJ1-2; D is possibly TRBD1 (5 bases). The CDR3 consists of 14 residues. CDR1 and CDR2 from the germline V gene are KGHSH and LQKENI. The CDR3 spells CASSPFSRDYDYTF. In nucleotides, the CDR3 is TGTGCCAGCTCACCATTCTCCAGGGACTATGACTACACCTTC.

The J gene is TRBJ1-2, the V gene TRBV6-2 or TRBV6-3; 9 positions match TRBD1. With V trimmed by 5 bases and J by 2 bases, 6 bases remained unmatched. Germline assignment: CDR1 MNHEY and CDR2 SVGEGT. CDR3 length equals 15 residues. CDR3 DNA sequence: TGTGCCAGCAGTGACCCCGGGACAGGGAACTATGGCTACACCTTC. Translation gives CASSDPGTGNYGYTF.

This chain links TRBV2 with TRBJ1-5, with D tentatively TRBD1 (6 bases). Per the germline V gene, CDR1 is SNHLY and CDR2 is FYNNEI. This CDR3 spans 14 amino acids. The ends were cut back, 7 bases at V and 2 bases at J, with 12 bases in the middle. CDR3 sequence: CASTTGQRNQPQHF. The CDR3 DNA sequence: TGTGCCAGCACCACCGGACAGCGCAATCAGCCCCAGCATTTT.

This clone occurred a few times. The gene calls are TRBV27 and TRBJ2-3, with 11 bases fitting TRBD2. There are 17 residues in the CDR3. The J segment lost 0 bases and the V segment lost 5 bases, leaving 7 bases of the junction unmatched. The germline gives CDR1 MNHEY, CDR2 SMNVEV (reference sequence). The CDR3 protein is CASSLGTSGSSTDTQYF. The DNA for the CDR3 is TGTGCCAGCAGTCTAGGGACTAGCGGATCTAGCACAGATACGCAGTATTTT.

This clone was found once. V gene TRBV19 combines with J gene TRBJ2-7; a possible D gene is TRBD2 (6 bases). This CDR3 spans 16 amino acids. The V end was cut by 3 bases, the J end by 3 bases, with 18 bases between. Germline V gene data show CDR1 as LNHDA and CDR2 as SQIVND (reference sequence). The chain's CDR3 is CASSMNGEGRYYEQYF. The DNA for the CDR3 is TGTGCCAGTAGTATGAATGGTGAGGGGAGGTACTACGAGCAGTACTTC.

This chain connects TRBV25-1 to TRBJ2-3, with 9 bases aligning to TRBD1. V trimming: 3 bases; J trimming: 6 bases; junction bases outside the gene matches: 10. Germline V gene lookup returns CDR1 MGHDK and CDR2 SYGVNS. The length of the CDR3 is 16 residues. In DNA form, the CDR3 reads TGTGCCAGCAGTGATTGGGGACAGGGACGGGGGGATACGCAGTATTTT. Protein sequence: CASSDWGQGRGDTQYF.

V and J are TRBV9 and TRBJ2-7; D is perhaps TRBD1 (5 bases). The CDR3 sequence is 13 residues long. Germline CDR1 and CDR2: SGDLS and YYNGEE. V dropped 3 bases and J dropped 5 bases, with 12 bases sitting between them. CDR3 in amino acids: CASSADQGDEQYF. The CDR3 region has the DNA TGTGCCAGCAGCGCAGACCAAGGGGACGAGCAGTACTTC.

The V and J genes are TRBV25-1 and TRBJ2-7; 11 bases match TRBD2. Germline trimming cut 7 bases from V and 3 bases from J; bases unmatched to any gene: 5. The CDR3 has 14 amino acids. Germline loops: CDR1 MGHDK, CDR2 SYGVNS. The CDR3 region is CASKGTSGFYEQYF. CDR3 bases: TGTGCCAGCAAAGGGACTAGCGGTTTCTACGAGCAGTACTTC.

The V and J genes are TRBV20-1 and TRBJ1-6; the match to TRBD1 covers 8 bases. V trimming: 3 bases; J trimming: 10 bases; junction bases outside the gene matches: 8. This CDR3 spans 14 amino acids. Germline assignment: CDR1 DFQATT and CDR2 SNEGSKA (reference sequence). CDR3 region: CSASPGTGESPLHF. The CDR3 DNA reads TGCAGTGCTAGTCCGGGGACAGGCGAGTCACCCCTCCACTTT.

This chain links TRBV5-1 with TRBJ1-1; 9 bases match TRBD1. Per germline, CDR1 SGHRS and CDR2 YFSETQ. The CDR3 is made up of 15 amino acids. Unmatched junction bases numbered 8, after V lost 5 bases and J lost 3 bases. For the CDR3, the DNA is TGCGCCAGCAGTACAGGGGGCGCATGGGACACTGAAGCTTTCTTT. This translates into CASSTGGAWDTEAFF. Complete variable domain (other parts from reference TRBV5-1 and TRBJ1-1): KAGVTQTPRYLIKTRGQQVTLSCSPISGHRSVSWYQQTPGQGLQFLFEYFSETQRNKGNFPGRFSGRQFSNSRSEMNVSTLELGDSALYLCASSTGGAWDTEAFFGQGTRLTVV.

CDR3 region: CASSRGPNEKLFF. Written as DNA, the CDR3 is TGTGCCAGCAGTCGGGGCCCTAATGAAAAACTGTTTTTT. V usage is TRBV28 and J usage is TRBJ1-4; D is perhaps TRBD1 (5 bases). The germline gives CDR1 MDHEN, CDR2 SYDVKM. Trimming took off 5 bases at V and 3 bases at J, with 7 bases between the two ends. This CDR3 comprises 13 residues. The full variable domain, completed using reference TRBV28 and TRBJ1-4, is DVKVTQSSRYLVKRTGEKVFLECVQDMDHENMFWYRQDPGLGLRLIYFSYDVKMKEKGDIPEGYSVSREKKERFSLILESASTNQTSMYLCASSRGPNEKLFFGSGTQLSVL.

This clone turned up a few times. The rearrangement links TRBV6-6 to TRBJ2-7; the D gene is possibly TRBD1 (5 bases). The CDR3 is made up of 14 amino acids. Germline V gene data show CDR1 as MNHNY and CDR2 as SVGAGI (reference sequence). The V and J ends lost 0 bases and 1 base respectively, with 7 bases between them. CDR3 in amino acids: CASSYSTVSYEQYF. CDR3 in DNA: TGTGCCAGCAGTTACTCGACAGTATCCTACGAGCAGTACTTC.

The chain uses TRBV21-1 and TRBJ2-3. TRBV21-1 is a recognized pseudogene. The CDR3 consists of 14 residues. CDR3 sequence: CASRGGSFTDTQYF. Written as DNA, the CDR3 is TGTGCCAGCAGGGGGGGCTCTTTCACAGATACGCAGTATTTT.